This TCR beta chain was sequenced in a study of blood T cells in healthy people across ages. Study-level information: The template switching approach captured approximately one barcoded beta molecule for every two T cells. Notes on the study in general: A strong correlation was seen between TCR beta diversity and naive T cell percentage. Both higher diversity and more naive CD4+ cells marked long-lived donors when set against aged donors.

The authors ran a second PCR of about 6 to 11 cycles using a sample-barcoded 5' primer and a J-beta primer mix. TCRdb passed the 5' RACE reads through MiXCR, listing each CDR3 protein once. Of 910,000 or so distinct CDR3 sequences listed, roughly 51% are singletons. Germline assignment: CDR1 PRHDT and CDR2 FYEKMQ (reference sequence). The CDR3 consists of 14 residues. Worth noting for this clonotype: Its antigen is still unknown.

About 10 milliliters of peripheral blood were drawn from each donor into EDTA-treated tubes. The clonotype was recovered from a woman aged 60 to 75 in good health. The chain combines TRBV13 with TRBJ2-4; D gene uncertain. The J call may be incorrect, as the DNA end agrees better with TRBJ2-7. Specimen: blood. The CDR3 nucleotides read TGTGCCAGCAGCTGGGGTAATTATCGTTACGAGCAGTACTTC. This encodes CASSWGNYRYEQYF.